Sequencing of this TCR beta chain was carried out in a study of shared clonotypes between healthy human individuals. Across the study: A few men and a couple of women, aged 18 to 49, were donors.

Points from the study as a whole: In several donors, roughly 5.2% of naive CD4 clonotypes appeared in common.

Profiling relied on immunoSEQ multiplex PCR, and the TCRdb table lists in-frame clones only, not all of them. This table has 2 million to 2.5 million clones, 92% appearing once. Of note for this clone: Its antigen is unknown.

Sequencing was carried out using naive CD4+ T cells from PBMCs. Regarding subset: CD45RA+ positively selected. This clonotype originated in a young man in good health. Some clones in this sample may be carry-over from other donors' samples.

The CDR3 is CAIRGQGSYEQYF. As DNA, the CDR3 is TGTGCCATCAGGGGACAGGGATCCTACGAGCAGTACTTC. This rearrangement joins TRBV10-3 to TRBJ2-7; 9 bases fit TRBD1. CDR3 length: 13 amino acids. V dropped 6 bases and J dropped 1; count of bases not matched to a gene: 1. Germline V CDR1 and CDR2: ENHRY, SYGVKD.